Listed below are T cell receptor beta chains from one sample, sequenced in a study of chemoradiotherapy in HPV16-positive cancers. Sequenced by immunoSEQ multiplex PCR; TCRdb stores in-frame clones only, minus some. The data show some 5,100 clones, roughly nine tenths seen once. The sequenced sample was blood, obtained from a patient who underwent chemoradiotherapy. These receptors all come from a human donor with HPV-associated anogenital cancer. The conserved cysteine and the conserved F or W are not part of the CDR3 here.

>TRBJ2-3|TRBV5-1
ASSLASALTDTQY
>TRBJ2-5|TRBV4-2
ASSQGIGISETQY
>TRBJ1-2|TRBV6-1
ASSEWQNYGYT
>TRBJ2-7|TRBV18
ASSPQEYEQY
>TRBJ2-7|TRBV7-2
ASSDSGAPSYEQY
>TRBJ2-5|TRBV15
ATSRAFRAGGTQY
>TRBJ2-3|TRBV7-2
ASSLSGSADTQY
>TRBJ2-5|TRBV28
ASSLWGLAGSETQY
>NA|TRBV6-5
ASGAGGGGYEQY
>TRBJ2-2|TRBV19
ASSIGRGGTGELF
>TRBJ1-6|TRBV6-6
ASTYGSSYNSPLH
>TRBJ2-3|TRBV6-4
ASSDQSTDTQY
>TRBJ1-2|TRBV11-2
ASSNTRTTYGYT
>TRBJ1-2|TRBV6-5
ASSYRDPLKNYGYT
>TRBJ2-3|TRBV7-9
ASSPDRVPYTQY
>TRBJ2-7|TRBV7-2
ASSHRGLAMYEQY
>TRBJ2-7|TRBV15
ATSRDPEGEQY
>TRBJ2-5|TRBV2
ASSELAAHGTQY
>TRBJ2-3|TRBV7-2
ASSQTSGSVYTQY
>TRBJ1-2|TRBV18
ASSSGINYGYT
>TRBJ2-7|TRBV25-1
ASSDGLVPY
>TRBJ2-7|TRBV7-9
ASSLVSGPPYEQY
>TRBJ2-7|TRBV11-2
ASSFGHRDSLYEQY
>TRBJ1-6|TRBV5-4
ASSLWRNSPLH
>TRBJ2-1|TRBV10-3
AISLGNEQF
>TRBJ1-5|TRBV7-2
ASSLAGFEQPQH
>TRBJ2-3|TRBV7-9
ASSRQGVSTDTQY
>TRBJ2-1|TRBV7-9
ASSFDSLAGNEQF
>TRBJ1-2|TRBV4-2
ASSQDNALLGYT
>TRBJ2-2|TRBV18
ASSPSGQNTGELF
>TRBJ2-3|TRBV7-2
ASSSSRVSTDTQY
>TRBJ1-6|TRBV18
ASSPQGKYNSPLH
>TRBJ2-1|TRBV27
ASSSSTSGANEQF
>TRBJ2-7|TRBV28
ASSLPRERVYEQY
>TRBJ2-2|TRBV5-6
ASSFRGGGAGELF
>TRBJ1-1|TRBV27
ASSPGQGWGNTEAF
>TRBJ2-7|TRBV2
ASSTDRATYEQY
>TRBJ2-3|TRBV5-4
ASSLGGEGQDTQY
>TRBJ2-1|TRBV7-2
ACPLAGGDEQF
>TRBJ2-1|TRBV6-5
ASSYGGGGYEQF
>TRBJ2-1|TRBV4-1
ASSQGPTGQGYNEQF
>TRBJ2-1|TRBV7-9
ASSLVFTSDSEQF
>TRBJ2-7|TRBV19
ASSIMDGGGSYEQY
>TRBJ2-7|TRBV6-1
ASSVSGQEQY
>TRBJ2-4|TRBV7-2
ASTPTPAGIQY
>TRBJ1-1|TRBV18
ASSPGTGGTEAF
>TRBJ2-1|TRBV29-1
SVVVPSYNEQF
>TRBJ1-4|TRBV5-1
ASSWDREGEKLF
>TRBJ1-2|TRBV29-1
SVESRDSFNYGYT
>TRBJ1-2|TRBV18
ASSPVAGTNYGYT
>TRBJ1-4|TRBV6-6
ASSDRGSQNEKLF
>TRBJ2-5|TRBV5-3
ARSWDNQETQY
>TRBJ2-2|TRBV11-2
ASSLESLRGSTGELF
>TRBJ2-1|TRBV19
ASSKGGGGGNEQF